This T cell receptor beta chain was documented in a study of T-cell memory formation after mild COVID-19. V gave up 2 bases and J gave up 7 bases; unmatched junction bases: 4. Germline loops: CDR1 GTSNPN, CDR2 SVGIG (reference sequence). This CDR3 has 12 residues. Each CDR3 protein is one row after TCRdb ran MiXCR on the 5' RACE reads. The sample yields just over 350,000 distinct CDR3 sequences, under 15% seen once. The gene calls are TRBV30 and TRBJ1-2; 7 bases agree with TRBD1. The sample consisted of PBMCs or a T cell subset sorted from them (not recorded which). The sequence derives from a man between 18 and 29 years old who had mild COVID-19 (a few samples of this study predate the infection). Cell type and time point are not known. For the CDR3, the DNA is TGTGCCTGGAGTCCGGGACAGCGTGGCTACACCTTC. This sequence encodes CAWSPGQRGYTF.